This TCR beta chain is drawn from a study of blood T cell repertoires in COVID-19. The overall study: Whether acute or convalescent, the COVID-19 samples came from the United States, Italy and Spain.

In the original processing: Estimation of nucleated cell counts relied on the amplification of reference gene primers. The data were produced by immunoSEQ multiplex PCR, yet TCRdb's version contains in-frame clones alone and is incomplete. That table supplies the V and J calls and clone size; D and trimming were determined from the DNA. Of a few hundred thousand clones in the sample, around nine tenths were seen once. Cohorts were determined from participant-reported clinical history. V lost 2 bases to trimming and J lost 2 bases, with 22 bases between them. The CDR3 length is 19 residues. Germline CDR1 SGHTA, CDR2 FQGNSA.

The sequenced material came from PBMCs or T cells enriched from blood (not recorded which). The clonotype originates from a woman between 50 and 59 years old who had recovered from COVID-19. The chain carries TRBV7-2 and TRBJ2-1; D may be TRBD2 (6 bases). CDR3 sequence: CASSLYLRETDDPYNEQFF. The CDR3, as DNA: TGTGCCAGCAGCTTATATCTTCGGGAGACGGACGACCCCTACAATGAGCAGTTCTTC.